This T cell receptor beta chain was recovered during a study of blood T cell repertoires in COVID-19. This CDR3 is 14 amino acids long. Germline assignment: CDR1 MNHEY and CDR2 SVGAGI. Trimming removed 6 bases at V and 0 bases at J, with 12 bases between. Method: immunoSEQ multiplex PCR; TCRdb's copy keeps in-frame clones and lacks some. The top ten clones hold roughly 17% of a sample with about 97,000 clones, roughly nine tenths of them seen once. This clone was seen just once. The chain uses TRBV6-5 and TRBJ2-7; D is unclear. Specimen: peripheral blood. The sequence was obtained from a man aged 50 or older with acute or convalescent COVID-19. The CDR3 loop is CASRPGPSSYEQYF. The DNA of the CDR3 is TGTGCCAGCAGGCCCGGTCCTAGCTCCTACGAGCAGTACTTC.